The sequence of this TCR beta chain was determined in a study of neoadjuvant anti-PD-1 for oral cavity cancer. PBMC libraries mostly used roughly 480 ng of input genomic DNA, with six replicates per sample. Sequencing was performed with immunoSEQ multiplex PCR; in TCRdb, only in-frame clones are kept and a portion is missing. This table has 9,500 to 15,000 clones, over 70% appearing once. Time point defined: after neoadjuvant nivolumab, at surgical resection. The origin of this receptor is a person aged 40 to 85 with oral cavity squamous cell carcinoma. This specimen was PBMCs, taken after nivolumab (anti-PD-1) treatment.

CDR3 sequence: CASSLGQADYGYTF. The CDR3 DNA is TGTGCCAGCAGCTTGGGCCAAGCGGACTATGGCTACACCTTC. The chain combines TRBV5-5 with TRBJ1-2; no clear D. Per germline, CDR1 SGHKS and CDR2 YYEKEE (reference sequence). The germline V and J ends were trimmed by 0 bases and 3 bases, with 9 bases remaining between them. This CDR3 has 14 amino acids.